Following are 28 T cell receptor beta chains from one sample sequenced in a study of blood T cell repertoires in COVID-19. TCRdb keeps only in-frame clones here, not all; method: immunoSEQ multiplex PCR. The sample contains some 51,000 clones, 91% of which appear only once. The source material was peripheral blood. These receptors all come from a man between 50 and 59 years old with acute or convalescent COVID-19.

The chain uses TRBV7-8 and TRBJ1-5; 12 positions match TRBD1. The CDR3 consists of 18 residues. J gave up 3 bases and V 2 bases, and 8 bases lay outside the gene matches. Germline CDR1 is SGHVS and CDR2 is FQNEAQ. CDR3 sequence (DNA): TGTGCCAGCAGCTTACGGGACAGGGGGCAGGACTCCAATCAGCCCCAGCATTTT. This sequence encodes CASSLRDRGQDSNQPQHF. Full variable domain (remainder filled in from reference TRBV7-8 and TRBJ1-5): GAGVSQSPRYKVAKRGQDVALRCDPISGHVSLFWYQQALGQGPEFLTYFQNEAQLDKSGLPSDRFFAERPEGSVSTLKIQRTQQEDSAVYLCASSLRDRGQDSNQPQHFGDGTRLSIL.

The rearrangement links TRBV19 to TRBJ1-5; D is uncertain. V was clipped by 8 bases and J by 0 bases, with 8 bases between them. The length of the CDR3 is 13 residues. CDR1 is LNHDA, CDR2 SQIVND, per germline (reference sequence). DNA of the CDR3: TGTGCCAGTCGACACCTTAGCAATCAGCCCCAGCATTTT. Translated, it gives CASRHLSNQPQHF.

The chain is built from TRBV10-2 and TRBJ1-3, with no clear D. The CDR3 extends over 14 amino acids. Trimming removed 2 bases from V and 0 bases from J, with 5 bases in between. Germline values: CDR1 WSHSY, CDR2 SAAADI. CDR3 nucleotides: TGCGCCAGCAGTGAGGACAACTCTGGAAACACCATATATTTT. Translated: CASSEDNSGNTIYF.

The gene calls are TRBV19 and TRBJ1-2, with TRBD1 matching over 10 bases. The CDR3 length is 16 residues. V shed 5 bases, J shed 0 bases, and the junction held 6 bases outside the gene matches. CDR1 and CDR2 (germline): LNHDA, SQIVND (reference sequence). CDR3 bases: TGTGCCAGTAGTCCTCCGACAGGGGGCACTAACTATGGCTACACCTTC. It translates to CASSPPTGGTNYGYTF.

This chain links TRBV28 with TRBJ1-2, with a tentative D call TRBD1 (6 bases). V lost 5 bases and J lost 7, with 17 bases in between. In germline, CDR1 is MDHEN, CDR2 SYDVKM. The CDR3 has 14 residues. The CDR3 nucleotides are TGTGCCAGCAGTCCAAGCGGACAGAGGCCTGGCTACACCTTC. The encoded protein is CASSPSGQRPGYTF.

This chain uses TRBV12-5 with TRBJ2-3, with 11 bases identical to TRBD2. V lost 0 bases to trimming and J lost 1 base; unmatched junction nucleotides: 12. This CDR3 contains 20 residues. Germline V gene data show CDR1 as LGHNT and CDR2 as FRNRAP. The CDR3 DNA is TGTGCTAGTGGTTTGGTACTCCCCTTAGCGGGGGGGCATGGCACAGATACGCAGTATTTT. Amino acids: CASGLVLPLAGGHGTDTQYF.

This chain connects TRBV7-9 to TRBJ1-2; D unclear. This CDR3 region has 13 residues. Germline CDR1 SEHNR, CDR2 FQNEAQ (reference sequence). V was cut by 1 base and J by 5 bases, with 8 bases left in between. DNA for the CDR3: TGTGCCAGCAGCTTAGAAACGGAGTATGGCTACACCTTC. Translation: CASSLETEYGYTF.

The chain recombines TRBV4-1 with TRBJ2-1; a possible D gene is TRBD1 (5 bases). Trimming took 4 bases from V and 8 from J, leaving 9 bases between them. The CDR3 is 12 amino acids. In germline, CDR1 is MGHRA, CDR2 YSYEKL. The CDR3 nucleotides read TGCGCCAGCAGCCTCACCAGGGATGAGCAGTTCTTC. As protein: CASSLTRDEQFF.

This clone was detected only once. The rearrangement links TRBV6-6 to TRBJ1-6, with D unresolved. Between the trimmed V and J ends, which lost 6 bases and 4 bases, there was a span of 4 bases. Germline V gives CDR1 MNHNY, CDR2 SVGAGI (reference sequence). This CDR3 has 12 amino acids. CDR3 sequence reads: CASSQYNSPLHF. Written as DNA, the CDR3 is TGTGCCAGCAGCCAGTATAATTCACCCCTCCACTTT.

This chain links TRBV11-2 with TRBJ2-7; 8 positions match TRBD1. CDR1 is SGHAT and CDR2 is FQNNGV in the germline V gene. The trim removed 7 bases at V and 3 bases at J, leaving 2 bases unmatched. This CDR3 is built from 12 residues. CDR3 protein: CASNDRGYEQYF. CDR3 DNA sequence: TGTGCCAGCAACGACAGGGGCTACGAGCAGTACTTC.

The gene calls are TRBV7-9 and TRBJ1-2, with TRBD1 matching over 8 bases. CDR3 length equals 15 residues. CDR1 is SEHNR and CDR2 is FQNEAQ in the germline V gene (reference sequence). With 4 bases clipped from V and 7 bases from J, the junction kept 11 bases outside the gene matches. The CDR3 reads CASSWGTTGEGGYTF. CDR3 bases: TGTGCCAGCAGCTGGGGAACGACAGGGGAGGGTGGCTACACCTTC.

V gene TRBV21-1 combines with J gene TRBJ1-5; the table's D call of TRBD1 was not tested on the DNA. TRBV21-1 corresponds to a pseudogene. The CDR3 has 17 amino acids. The CDR3 sequence: CASSKDLKGQGDQPQHF. The CDR3 coding sequence is TGTGCCAGCAGCAAAGACCTAAAGGGACAGGGTGATCAGCCCCAGCATTTT.

This clone has only one observation. V usage is TRBV5-1 and J usage is TRBJ1-2; D may be TRBD1 (6 bases). The CDR3 totals 15 residues. CDR1 is SGHRS and CDR2 is YFSETQ in the germline V gene. V lost 0 bases and J 4 bases, leaving 13 bases between the germline ends. CDR3: CASSLEPDRAYGYTF. The CDR3 nucleotides read TGCGCCAGCAGCTTGGAACCGGACAGAGCCTATGGCTACACCTTC.

The chain links TRBV30 to TRBJ2-2; D unresolved. CDR1 is GTSNPN and CDR2 is SVGIG in the germline V gene (reference sequence). Between the trimmed V and J ends, which lost 0 bases and 5 bases, there was a span of 4 bases. This CDR3 has 12 residues. This chain's CDR3 is CAWSVLTGELFF. CDR3 in DNA: TGTGCCTGGAGTGTACTAACCGGGGAGCTGTTTTTT.

For this clone: Other DNA variants within this sample encode the same CDR3. The chain carries TRBV18 and TRBJ1-5; 8 nucleotides line up with TRBD1. The CDR3 is made up of 16 amino acids. V shed 4 bases and J 2 bases; nucleotides not matched to a gene: 7. Per the germline V gene, CDR1 is KGHSH and CDR2 is LQKENI. CDR3 sequence reads: CASSQVGQGGNQPQHF. The CDR3 bases are TGTGCCAGCTCACAGGTTGGACAGGGAGGCAATCAGCCCCAGCATTTT.

The chain recombines TRBV28 with TRBJ2-7; the match to TRBD1 covers 7 bases. The CDR3 extends over 14 amino acids. Germline V gene sequence: CDR1 MDHEN, CDR2 SYDVKM. V dropped 6 bases and J dropped 0; count of bases not matched to a gene: 5. The CDR3 is CASSQTGISYEQYF. The CDR3, as DNA: TGTGCCAGCAGCCAGACAGGGATCTCCTACGAGCAGTACTTC.

The chain is built from TRBV14 and TRBJ2-3, with D tentatively TRBD2 (6 bases). The germline V and J ends were trimmed by 6 bases and 6 bases, with 19 bases remaining between them. The CDR3 covers 15 residues. CDR1 is SGHDN, CDR2 FVKESK, per germline. The CDR3 DNA reads TGTGCCAGCAGGGCGGGGATCCTGCCCGCTGATACGCAGTATTTT. This sequence encodes CASRAGILPADTQYF.

The V call is TRBV7-8, the J call TRBJ1-1; no reliable D call. CDR3 length equals 14 residues. The germline V and J ends were trimmed by 5 bases and 3 bases, with 13 bases remaining between them. Germline-derived CDR1 and CDR2 are SGHVS and FQNEAQ. CDR3 region: CASSHQTRDTEAFF. The CDR3 nucleotides are TGTGCCAGCAGCCATCAAACGCGGGACACTGAAGCTTTCTTT.

The J gene is TRBJ1-2, the V gene TRBV7-2; TRBD1 might be the D (6 bases). Between the trimmed V and J ends, which lost 2 bases and 8 bases, there was a span of 12 bases. Germline CDR1 SGHTA, CDR2 FQGNSA. CDR3 length: 13 amino acids. The CDR3 DNA reads TGTGCCAGCAGCTTATATAACAGGGAGGGCTACACCTTC. Residues: CASSLYNREGYTF.

This clone was seen just once. The rearrangement joins TRBV11-2 to TRBJ1-6, with D uncertain. Germline assignment: CDR1 SGHAT and CDR2 FQNNGV. The CDR3 is made up of 12 amino acids. V was pared by 0 bases and J by 13 bases, with 7 bases between. The CDR3 region is CASSLEVGPLHF. Here the CDR3 DNA reads TGTGCCAGCAGCTTAGAAGTCGGTCCCCTCCACTTT.

This rearrangement joins TRBV5-1 to TRBJ2-3, with 14 positions matching TRBD2. This CDR3 contains 16 residues. Losses at the gene ends were 5 bases for V and 6 bases for J; bases not matched to a gene: 8. Germline assignment: CDR1 SGHRS and CDR2 YFSETQ. The CDR3 DNA sequence: TGCGCCAGCAGTCTCCGGACTAGCGGGGGGACTGATACGCAGTATTTT. It encodes CASSLRTSGGTDTQYF.

The rearrangement joins TRBV30 to TRBJ1-6; unclear D gene. The CDR3 sequence is 12 residues long. Trimming removed 3 bases from V and 6 bases from J, with 6 bases in between. Germline CDR1 GTSNPN, CDR2 SVGIG (reference sequence). The CDR3 coding sequence is TGTGCCTGGAGACACAGTAATTCACCCCTCCACTTT. It translates to CAWRHSNSPLHF. The entire variable domain, with the rest obtained from reference TRBV30 and TRBJ1-6, is as follows: SQTIHQWPATLVQPVGSPLSLECTVEGTSNPNLYWYRQAAGRGLQLLFYSVGIGQISSEVPQNLSASRPQDRQFILSSKKLLLSDSGFYLCAWRHSNSPLHFGNGTRLTVT.

The V gene is TRBV29-1, the J gene TRBJ2-7; 8 bases map to TRBD1. The CDR3 loop spans 14 amino acids. Germline CDR1 is SQVTM and CDR2 is ANQGSEA. Trimming at V came to 8 bases and at J to 5 bases, leaving 14 bases not matched to a gene. CDR3 loop: CSTGGQGAFNEQYF. CDR3 in DNA: TGCAGCACAGGGGGGCAGGGGGCTTTCAACGAGCAGTACTTC.

This chain joins TRBV19 and TRBJ2-7, with 11 bases identical to TRBD1. This CDR3 region has 15 residues. The V and J ends lost 5 bases and 3 bases, in that order; junction bases with no gene match: 6. CDR1 is LNHDA, CDR2 SQIVND, per germline (reference sequence). The CDR3 nucleotides read TGTGCCAGTAGTTCTTCAGGGACAGGGGGCTACGAGCAGTACTTC. Its protein product is CASSSSGTGGYEQYF.

The V call is TRBV18, the J call TRBJ2-3; D perhaps matches TRBD1 (6 bases). V lost 2 bases, J lost 3 bases, and 9 bases lay in between. This CDR3 is 14 amino acids long. CDR1 is KGHSH, CDR2 LQKENI, per germline. CDR3 residues: CASSPTGRTDTQYF. The DNA for the CDR3 is TGTGCCAGCTCACCAACAGGGCGGACAGATACGCAGTATTTT.

V usage is TRBV19 and J usage is TRBJ1-5, with TRBD1 identical over 9 bases. Germline CDR1 LNHDA, CDR2 SQIVND (reference sequence). The CDR3 has 15 amino acids. V lost 5 bases and J lost 2; bases outside the gene matches: 4. CDR3 sequence: CASSLTGGGNQPQHF. The CDR3 DNA follows: TGTGCCAGTAGTCTGACAGGGGGTGGCAATCAGCCCCAGCATTTT.

The gene calls are TRBV30 and TRBJ2-3; 11 bases map to TRBD1. This CDR3 has 14 residues. J was trimmed by 10 bases and V by 3 bases; bases with no gene match: 9. Looked up from germline, CDR1 is GTSNPN and CDR2 is SVGIG (reference sequence). The CDR3 sequence: CAWRDGQGALSQYF. As DNA, the CDR3 is TGTGCCTGGAGAGATGGACAGGGGGCCCTATCGCAGTATTTT.

The chain is built from TRBV20-1 and TRBJ1-2, with TRBD1 identical over 7 bases. V trimming: 3 bases; J trimming: 5 bases; junction bases outside the gene matches: 6. The CDR3 covers 13 residues. The V gene's germline CDR1 is DFQATT and CDR2 SNEGSKA (reference sequence). CDR3 sequence reads: CSASLGTAYGYTF. The DNA of the CDR3 is TGCAGTGCTAGTTTGGGGACAGCTTATGGCTACACCTTC.